This TCR beta chain came from a study of blood T cell repertoires in COVID-19. In the study overall: Collection of acute and convalescent COVID-19 samples took place in the United States, Italy and Spain. T cells, B-cell-depleted T cells, or PBMCs supplied cDNA or gDNA.

As handled by the study authors: For nucleated cells, counts were estimated from reference gene primer amplification. The table came from immunoSEQ multiplex PCR; TCRdb's copy has only in-frame clones and leaves some out. V, J and clone size derive from that table, while D and trimming were established from the DNA sequence. This table has 150,000 or so clones, over 90% appearing once. Germline V lookup: CDR1 LGHDT, CDR2 YNNKEL (reference sequence). The CDR3 sequence is 14 residues long. V was clipped by 4 bases and J by 4 bases, with 13 bases between them. The source material was peripheral blood. The rearrangement joins TRBV3-1 (or the pseudogene TRBV3-2) to TRBJ1-2; D might be TRBD1 (5 bases). The TCR sequence derives from a man aged 45-65 years with acute or convalescent COVID-19. CDR3 region: CASSRRQSLYGYTF. Written as DNA, the CDR3 is TGTGCCAGCAGCCGCCGACAGTCGCTCTATGGCTACACCTTC.